This T cell receptor (beta chain) was found in a study of early T cells in non-severe SARS-CoV-2 infection. Study details: Sequencing used unsorted whole-blood bulk RNA, so chains lack pairing. General observations from the study: VDJdb matching skewed toward anti-spike CD8 responses, missing private and CD4 specificities.

Individual cDNA molecules carried attached unique molecular identifiers. One entry per CDR3 protein, called by TCRdb with MiXCR from the 5' RACE reads. The sample has around 68,000 distinct CDR3 sequences, approximately 6.1% seen once; the top ten hold around 3.5%. Looked up from germline, CDR1 is ENHRY and CDR2 is SYGVKD. V dropped 3 bases and J dropped 8 bases, with 25 bases sitting between them. The CDR3 is made up of 17 amino acids. There are many counts of this clonotype. The antigen remains unidentified. The V and J genes are TRBV10-3 and TRBJ1-2; D perhaps matches TRBD1 (5 bases). The receptor was derived from an adult who was a healthcare worker with PCR-confirmed SARS-CoV-2 infection or an uninfected control (not recorded which). This sample comprised whole blood, obtained at baseline. This CDR3 reads CAISEVYRDLTLYGYTF. CDR3 in DNA: TGTGCCATCAGTGAAGTATACCGGGACCTAACTCTATACGGCTACACCTTC.